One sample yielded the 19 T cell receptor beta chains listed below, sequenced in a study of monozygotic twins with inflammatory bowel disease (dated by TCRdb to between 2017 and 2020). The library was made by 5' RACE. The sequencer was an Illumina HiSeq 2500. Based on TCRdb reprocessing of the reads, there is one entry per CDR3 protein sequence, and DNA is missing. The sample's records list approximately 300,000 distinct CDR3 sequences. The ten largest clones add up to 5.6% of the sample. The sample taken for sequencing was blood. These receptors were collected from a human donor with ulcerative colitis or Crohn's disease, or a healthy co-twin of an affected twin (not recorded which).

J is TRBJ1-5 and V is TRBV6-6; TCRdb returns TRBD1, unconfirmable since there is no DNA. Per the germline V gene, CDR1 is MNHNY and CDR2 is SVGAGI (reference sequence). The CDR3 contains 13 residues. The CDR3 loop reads CASTEQSNQPQHF.

Here the CDR3 reads CAISAQGSGETQYF. The chain recombines TRBV10-3 with TRBJ2-5; the TRBD1 assignment by TCRdb is unverifiable without DNA. Germline CDR1 is ENHRY and CDR2 is SYGVKD. The CDR3 contains 14 residues.

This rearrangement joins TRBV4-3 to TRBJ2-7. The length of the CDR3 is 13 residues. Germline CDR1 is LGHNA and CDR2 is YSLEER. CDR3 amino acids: CASSQVKGYEQYF.

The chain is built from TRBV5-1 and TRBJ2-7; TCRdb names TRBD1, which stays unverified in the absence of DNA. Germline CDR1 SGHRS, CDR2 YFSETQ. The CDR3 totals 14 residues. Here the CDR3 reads CASSFQQDSSEQYF.

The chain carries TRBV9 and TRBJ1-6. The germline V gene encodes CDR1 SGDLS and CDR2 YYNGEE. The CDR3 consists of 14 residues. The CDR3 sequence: CASSVEGENSPLHF.

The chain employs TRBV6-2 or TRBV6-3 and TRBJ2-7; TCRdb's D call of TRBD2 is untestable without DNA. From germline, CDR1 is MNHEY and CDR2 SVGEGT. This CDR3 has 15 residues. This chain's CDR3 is CASSKRAGGYYEQYF.

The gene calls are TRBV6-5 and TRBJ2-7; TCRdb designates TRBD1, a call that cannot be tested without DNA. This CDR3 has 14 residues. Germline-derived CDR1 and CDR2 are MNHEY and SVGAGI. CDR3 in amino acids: CASSSRGQLYEQYF.

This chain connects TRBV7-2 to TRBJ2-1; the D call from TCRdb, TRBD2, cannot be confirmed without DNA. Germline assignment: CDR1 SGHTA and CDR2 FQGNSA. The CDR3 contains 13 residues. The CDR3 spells CASSVRTGTSEFF.

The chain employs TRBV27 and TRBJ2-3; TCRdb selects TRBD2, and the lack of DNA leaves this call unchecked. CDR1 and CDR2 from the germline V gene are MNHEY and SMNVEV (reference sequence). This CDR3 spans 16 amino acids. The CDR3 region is CASSLFPSGSPDTQYF.

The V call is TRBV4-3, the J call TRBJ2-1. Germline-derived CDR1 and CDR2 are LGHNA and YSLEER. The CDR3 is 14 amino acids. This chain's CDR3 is CASSDRLENNEQFF.

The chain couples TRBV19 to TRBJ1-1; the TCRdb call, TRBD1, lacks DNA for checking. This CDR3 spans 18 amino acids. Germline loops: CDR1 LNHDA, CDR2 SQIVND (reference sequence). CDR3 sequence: CASSISPDRWDSHTEAFF.

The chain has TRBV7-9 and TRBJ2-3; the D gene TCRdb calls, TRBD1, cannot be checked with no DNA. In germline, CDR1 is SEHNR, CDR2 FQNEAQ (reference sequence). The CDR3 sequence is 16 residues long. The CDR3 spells CASSFPGQGSTDTQYF.

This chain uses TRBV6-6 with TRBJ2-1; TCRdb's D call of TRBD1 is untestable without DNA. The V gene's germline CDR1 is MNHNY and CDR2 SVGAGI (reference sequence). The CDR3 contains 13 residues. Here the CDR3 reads CASSPRTENEQFF.

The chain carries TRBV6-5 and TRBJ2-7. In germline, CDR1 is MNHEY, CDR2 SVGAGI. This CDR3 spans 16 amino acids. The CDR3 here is CASSYSIVIPHQEQYF.

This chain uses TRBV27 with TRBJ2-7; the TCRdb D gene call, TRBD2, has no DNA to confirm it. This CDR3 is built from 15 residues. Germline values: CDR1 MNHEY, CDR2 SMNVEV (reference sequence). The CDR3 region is CASSLRGLAAYEQYF.

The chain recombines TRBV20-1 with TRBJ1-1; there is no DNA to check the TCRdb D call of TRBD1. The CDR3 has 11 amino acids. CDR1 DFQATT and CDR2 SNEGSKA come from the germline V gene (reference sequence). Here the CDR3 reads CSARLDRGAFF.

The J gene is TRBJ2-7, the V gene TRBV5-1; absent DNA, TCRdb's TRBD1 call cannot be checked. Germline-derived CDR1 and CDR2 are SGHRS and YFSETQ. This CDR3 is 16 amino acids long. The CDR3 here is CASTKWGTGVIYEQYF.

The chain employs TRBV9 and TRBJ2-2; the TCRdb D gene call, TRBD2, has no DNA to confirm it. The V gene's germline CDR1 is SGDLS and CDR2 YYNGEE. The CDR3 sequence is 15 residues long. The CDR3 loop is CASSVVARGTGELFF.

CDR3 sequence: CASSRTGRRIGSYEQYF. V usage is TRBV6-1 and J usage is TRBJ2-7; the TCRdb call, TRBD1, lacks DNA for checking. Per germline, CDR1 MNHNS and CDR2 SASEGT. This CDR3 is 17 amino acids long.